One T cell receptor (beta chain) is described in this entry. Its antigen specificity is not known. Per-nucleotide qualities are absent, and no much larger clonotype sits a single base away. This record belongs to a study of identical twins (dated by TCRdb to 2016 to 2018). General notes on the study: TCR alpha and beta repertoires from monozygotic twins, unrelated adults of various ages and cord blood were deep-sequenced to test whether fetal clonotypes persist. To rule out contamination, the twin experiments were replicated at different times with different library preparation protocols.

Every donor was a healthy Caucasian. The twin cohort consisted of three pairs of female monozygotic twins, all aged about 18 to 29 years. CD4+ and CD8+ T cell populations were isolated with positive isolation kits from Invitrogen. The paper as a whole reports these results and caveats: Zero-insertion analyses could be partly confounded by invariant T cells such as MAIT and iNKT, though diverse VJ usage argued against such confounding for most clonotypes. Fewer insertions were carried by abundant cord blood beta clonotypes, a similar but weaker trend appeared in young adult naive repertoires, and no such trend appeared in memory repertoires. A weaker excess of twin sharing was found in beta out-of-frame sequences because the signal-to-noise ratio was lowered by fewer shared sequences. Because the same donors could not be followed over many years, conclusions were based on cross-sectional statistical analysis. Out-of-frame TCR alpha sharing in monozygotic twins was systematically underestimated by recombination models, whereas sharing between unrelated individuals was in agreement with the recombination models. Out-of-frame TCR alpha sequences shared between twins showed an excess of low generation-probability sequences compared with coincidental sharing between unrelated individuals.

V is cut by 9 bases and J by 0 bases, and the space between the germline ends is 24 bases. From the germline V gene, CDR1 is KGHSH and CDR2 is LQKENI. The CDR3 runs 17 residues from the cysteine to the phenylalanine. Only CDR3 DNA remains: 51 bases, in frame from the first base. The method was 5' RACE. Sequencing used an Illumina HiSeq 2000. A universal primer binding site was introduced by template switching, and a unique molecular identifier was present in the final cDNA, enabling accurate counting of TCR cDNA molecules. Specific primers in the conserved constant-segment region were used to synthesize first-strand cDNA for the TCR alpha and beta chains. Each cDNA library was double barcoded, with a SMART-Mk sample barcode plus Illumina barcodes, to control for contamination. TruSeq adapter sequences, together with Illumina sample barcodes, were added in two successive PCR steps. Sequencing of the TCR alpha and beta cDNA libraries was done on the Illumina HiSeq platform using custom primers. On the study's bioinformatics: Unique molecular identifiers were extracted from raw reads with MiGEC, and CDR3 positions were determined with MiXCR. Recombination models were inferred per individual with the repgenHMM and IGoR tools using an EM algorithm. Shared clonotypes were analyzed with the tcR package in R, and sharing was normalized by the product of cloneset sizes. Out-of-frame nonproductive sequences were analyzed to study raw recombination free of thymic and clonal selection effects. The public reads were reprocessed in TCRdb via fastp at Q25 and MiXCR, keeping in-frame beta chains. Entries are consolidated by CDR3 protein sequence, retaining the most common genes and DNA. TCRdb, rather than the study authors, made the V and J calls. For this sample the table gives about 550,000 distinct CDR3 sequences, of which about a fifth were detected only once. The ten largest clones represent around 0.47% of the sample.

These same data were also listed under a study on yellow fever vaccine responses in identical twins. The second study's paper adds: The authors reported that the T cell response to vaccination in identical twins appeared partly convergent and partly personalized. Focusing on identical twins, the study followed the T cell clones that responded to the vaccine, and did so with precision.

In this chain, TRBV18 is recombined with TRBJ2-7; the D segment is perhaps TRBD1 or TRBD2, each sharing 5 matched bases. The origin of this receptor is a woman aged 18-29 years in good health. The source material was CD4+ T cells sorted from blood. The DNA sequence follows: TGTGCCAGTTCCGGGACGGGAAACTCTACCTACTCCTACGAGCAGTACTTC. This yields the protein CASSGTGNSTYSYEQYF. Reference TRBV18 and TRBJ2-7 genes cover what lies past the CDR3, so the full variable domain is NAGVMQNPRHLVRRRGQEARLRCSPMKGHSHVYWYRQLPEEGLKFMVYLQKENIIDESGMPKERFSAEFPKEGPSILRIQQVVRGDSAAYFCASSGTGNSTYSYEQYFGPGTRLTVT.